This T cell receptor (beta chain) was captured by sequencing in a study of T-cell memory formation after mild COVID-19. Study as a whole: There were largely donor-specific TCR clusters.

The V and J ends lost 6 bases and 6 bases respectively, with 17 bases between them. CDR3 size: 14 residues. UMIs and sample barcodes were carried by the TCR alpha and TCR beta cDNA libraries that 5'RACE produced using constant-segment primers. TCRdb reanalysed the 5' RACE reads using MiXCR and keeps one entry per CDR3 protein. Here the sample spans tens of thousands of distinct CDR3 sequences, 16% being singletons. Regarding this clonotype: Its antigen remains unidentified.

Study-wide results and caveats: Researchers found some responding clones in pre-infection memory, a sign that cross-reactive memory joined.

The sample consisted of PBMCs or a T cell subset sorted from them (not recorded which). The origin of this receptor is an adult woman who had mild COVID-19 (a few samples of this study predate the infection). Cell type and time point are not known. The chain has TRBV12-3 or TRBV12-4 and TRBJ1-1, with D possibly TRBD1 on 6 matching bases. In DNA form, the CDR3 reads TGTGCCAGCAGCCCCACGAGTTCAGGGGCTGAAGCTTTCTTT. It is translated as CASSPTSSGAEAFF.